This T cell receptor (beta chain) was identified during a study of T cells in Graves' hyperthyroidism and ophthalmopathy. Amplification yielded TCR beta CDR3 regions, with RNA transcripts as the source. HTBI primers drove first-round RT-PCR of the TCR CDR3. TCRdb ran MiXCR on the multiplex PCR reads and lists one entry per CDR3 protein. The sample gives about 600,000 distinct CDR3 sequences, more than 15% of which show up once; more than 3% is in the top ten. Trimming stripped 3 bases from V and 2 bases from J, with 8 bases between. The CDR3 is 13 amino acids. CDR1 is MNHEY, CDR2 SMNVEV, per germline (reference sequence). In this sample, this clonotype turned up a few times. Individuals with ophthalmopathy presented a Clinical Activity Score of at least 3, a NOSPECS grade of at least 4 and a duration under 3 months. Investigators excluded patients with uncontrolled infection, other autoimmune disease, pregnancy or lactation. Together with thyroid ultrasound, orbital computed tomography, serum thyroxine and TRAb, clinical symptoms were used for diagnoses.

The genes are TRBV27 and TRBJ2-7; D uncertain. The sample comprised blood. The TCR originated in a woman in her thirties or forties with Graves' ophthalmopathy. The CDR3 loop reads CASSFRSTYEQYF. In DNA, the CDR3 is TGTGCCAGCAGTTTTAGGAGCACCTACGAGCAGTACTTC.